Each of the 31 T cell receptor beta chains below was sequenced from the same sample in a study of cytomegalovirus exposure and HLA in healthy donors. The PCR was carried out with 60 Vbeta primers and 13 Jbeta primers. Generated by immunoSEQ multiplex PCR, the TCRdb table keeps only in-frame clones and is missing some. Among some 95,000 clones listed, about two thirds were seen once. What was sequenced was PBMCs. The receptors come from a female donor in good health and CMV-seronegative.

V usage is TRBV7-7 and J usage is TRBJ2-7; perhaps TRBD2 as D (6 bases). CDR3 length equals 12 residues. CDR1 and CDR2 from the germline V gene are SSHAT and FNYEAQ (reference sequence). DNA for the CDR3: TGTGCTAGCGGCGCATCGGGTGGGGAGCAGTACTTC. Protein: CASGASGGEQYF.

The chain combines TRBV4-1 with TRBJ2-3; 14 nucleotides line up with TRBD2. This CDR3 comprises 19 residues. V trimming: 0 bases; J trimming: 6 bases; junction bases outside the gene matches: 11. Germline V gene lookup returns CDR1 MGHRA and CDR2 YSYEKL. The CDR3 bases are TGCGCCAGCAGCCAAGATCCACCCGGGACTAGCGGGAGTATGGATACGCAGTATTTT. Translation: CASSQDPPGTSGSMDTQYF.

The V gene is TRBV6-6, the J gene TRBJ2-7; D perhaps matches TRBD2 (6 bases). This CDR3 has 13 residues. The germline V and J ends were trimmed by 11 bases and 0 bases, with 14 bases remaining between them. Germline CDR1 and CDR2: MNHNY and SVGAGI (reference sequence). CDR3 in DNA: TGTGCCGGAGGGCCGGGTGGCTCCTACGAGCAGTACTTC. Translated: CAGGPGGSYEQYF.

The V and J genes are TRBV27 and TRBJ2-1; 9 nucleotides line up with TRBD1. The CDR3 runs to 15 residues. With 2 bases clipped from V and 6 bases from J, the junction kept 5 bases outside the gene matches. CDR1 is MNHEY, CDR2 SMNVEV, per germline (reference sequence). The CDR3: CASSLPGQGRNEQFF. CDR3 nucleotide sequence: TGTGCCAGCAGTTTACCGGGACAGGGCCGCAATGAGCAGTTCTTC.

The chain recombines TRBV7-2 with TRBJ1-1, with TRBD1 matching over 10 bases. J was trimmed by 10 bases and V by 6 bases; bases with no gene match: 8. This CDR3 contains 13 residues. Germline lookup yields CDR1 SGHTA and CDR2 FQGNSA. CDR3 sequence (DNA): TGTGCCAGCAGACCGGGACAGGGGCACGGAGCTTTCTTT. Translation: CASRPGQGHGAFF.

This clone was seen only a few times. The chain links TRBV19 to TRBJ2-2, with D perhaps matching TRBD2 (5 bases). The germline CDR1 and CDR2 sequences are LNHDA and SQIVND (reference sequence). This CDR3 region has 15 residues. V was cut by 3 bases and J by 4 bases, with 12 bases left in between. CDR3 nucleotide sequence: TGTGCCAGTAGTATTCTGCTCGGGGTCACCGGGGAGCTGTTTTTT. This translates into CASSILLGVTGELFF.

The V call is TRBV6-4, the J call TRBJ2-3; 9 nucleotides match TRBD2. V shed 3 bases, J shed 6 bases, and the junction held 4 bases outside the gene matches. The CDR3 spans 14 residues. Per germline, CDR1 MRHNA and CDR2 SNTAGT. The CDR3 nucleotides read TGTGCCAGCAGTGAGGCTAGCGGGAAGGATACGCAGTATTTT. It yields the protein CASSEASGKDTQYF.

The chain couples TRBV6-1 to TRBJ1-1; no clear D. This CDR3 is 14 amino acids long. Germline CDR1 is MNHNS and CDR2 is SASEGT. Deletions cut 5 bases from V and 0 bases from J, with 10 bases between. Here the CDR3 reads CASSPTIMNTEAFF. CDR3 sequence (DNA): TGTGCCAGCAGTCCGACAATCATGAACACTGAAGCTTTCTTT.

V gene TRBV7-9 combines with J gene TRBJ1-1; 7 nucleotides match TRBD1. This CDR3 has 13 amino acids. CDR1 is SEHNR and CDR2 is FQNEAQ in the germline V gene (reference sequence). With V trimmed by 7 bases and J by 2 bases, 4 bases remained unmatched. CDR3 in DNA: TGTGCCAGCACCCTAGGGGGCAACACTGAAGCTTTCTTT. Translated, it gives CASTLGGNTEAFF. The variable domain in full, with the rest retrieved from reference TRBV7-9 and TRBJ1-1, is DTGVSQNPRHKITKRGQNVTFRCDPISEHNRLYWYRQTLGQGPEFLTYFQNEAQLEKSRLLSDRFSAERPKGSFSTLEIQRTEQGDSAMYLCASTLGGNTEAFFGQGTRLTVV.

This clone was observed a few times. CDR3 in DNA: TGTGCCAGCAGTCAGACTAGCGGGATTTCCTACGAGCAGTACTTC. It is translated as CASSQTSGISYEQYF. The genes are TRBV11-2 and TRBJ2-7, with 11 bases aligning to TRBD2. CDR1 and CDR2 (germline): SGHAT, FQNNGV. This CDR3 contains 15 residues. V shed 6 bases and J 1 base; nucleotides not matched to a gene: 5. The full variable domain, with the rest looked up from reference TRBV11-2 and TRBJ2-7, is EAGVAQSPRYKIIEKRQSVAFWCNPISGHATLYWYQQILGQGPKLLIQFQNNGVVDDSQLPKDRFSAERLKGVDSTLKIQPAKLEDSAVYLCASSQTSGISYEQYFGPGTRLTVT.

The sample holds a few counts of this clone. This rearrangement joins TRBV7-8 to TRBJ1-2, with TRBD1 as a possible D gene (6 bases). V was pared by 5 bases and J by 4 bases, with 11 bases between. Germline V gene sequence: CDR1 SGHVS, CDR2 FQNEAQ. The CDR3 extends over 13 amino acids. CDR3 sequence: CASSPDRLYGYTF. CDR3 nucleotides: TGTGCCAGCAGCCCTGACAGGCTCTATGGCTACACCTTC.

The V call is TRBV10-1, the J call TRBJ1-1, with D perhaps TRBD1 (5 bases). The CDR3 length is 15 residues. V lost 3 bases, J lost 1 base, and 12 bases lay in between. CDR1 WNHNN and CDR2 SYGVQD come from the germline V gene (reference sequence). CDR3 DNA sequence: TGCGCCAGCAGTGAAGGGAGGGGCACGAACACTGAAGCTTTCTTT. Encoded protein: CASSEGRGTNTEAFF.

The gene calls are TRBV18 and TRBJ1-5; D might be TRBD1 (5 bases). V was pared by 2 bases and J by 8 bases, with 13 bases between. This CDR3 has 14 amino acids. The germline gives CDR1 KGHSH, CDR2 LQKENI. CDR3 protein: CASSPEQGSKPQHF. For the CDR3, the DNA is TGTGCCAGCTCACCAGAGCAGGGAAGCAAGCCCCAGCATTTT.

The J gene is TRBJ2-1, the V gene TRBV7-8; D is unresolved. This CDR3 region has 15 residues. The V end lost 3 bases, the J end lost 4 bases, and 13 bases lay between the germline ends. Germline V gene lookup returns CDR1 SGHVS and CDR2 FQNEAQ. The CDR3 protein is CASSLQIGGYNEQFF. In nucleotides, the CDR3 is TGTGCCAGCAGCTTGCAAATCGGCGGTTACAATGAGCAGTTCTTC. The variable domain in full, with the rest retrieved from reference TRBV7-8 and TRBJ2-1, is GAGVSQSPRYKVAKRGQDVALRCDPISGHVSLFWYQQALGQGPEFLTYFQNEAQLDKSGLPSDRFFAERPEGSVSTLKIQRTQQEDSAVYLCASSLQIGGYNEQFFGPGTRLTVL.

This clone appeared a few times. The DNA of the CDR3 is TGTGCCAGCAGTGCCGCAGATAATTCACCCCTCCACTTT. It encodes CASSAADNSPLHF. V and J are TRBV6-5 and TRBJ1-6; D is uncertain. V gave up 5 bases and J gave up 5 bases, with 7 bases separating them. Germline V gene sequence: CDR1 MNHEY, CDR2 SVGAGI. The length of the CDR3 is 13 residues.

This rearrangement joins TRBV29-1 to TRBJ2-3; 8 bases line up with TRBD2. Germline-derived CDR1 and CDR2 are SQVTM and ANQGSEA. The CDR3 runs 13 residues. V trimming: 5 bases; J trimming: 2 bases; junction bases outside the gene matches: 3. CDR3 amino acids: CSVPGLVTDTQYF. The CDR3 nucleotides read TGCAGCGTTCCGGGACTAGTCACAGATACGCAGTATTTT.

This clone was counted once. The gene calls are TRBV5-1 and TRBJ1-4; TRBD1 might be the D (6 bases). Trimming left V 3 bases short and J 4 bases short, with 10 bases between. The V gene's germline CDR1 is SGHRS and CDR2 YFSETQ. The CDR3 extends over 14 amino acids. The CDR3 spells CASSSGTYNEKLFF. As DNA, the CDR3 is TGCGCCAGCAGCTCCGGGACATATAATGAAAAACTGTTTTTT.

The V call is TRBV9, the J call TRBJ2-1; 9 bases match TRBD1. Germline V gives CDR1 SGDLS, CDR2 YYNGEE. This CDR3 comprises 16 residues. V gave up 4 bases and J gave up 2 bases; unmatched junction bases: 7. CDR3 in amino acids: CASSPSRDRAYNEQFF. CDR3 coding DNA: TGTGCCAGCAGCCCCTCTCGGGACAGGGCCTACAATGAGCAGTTCTTC. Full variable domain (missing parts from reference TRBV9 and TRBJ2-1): DSGVTQTPKHLITATGQRVTLRCSPRSGDLSVYWYQQSLDQGLQFLIQYYNGEERAKGNILERFSAQQFPDLHSELNLSSLELGDSALYFCASSPSRDRAYNEQFFGPGTRLTVL.

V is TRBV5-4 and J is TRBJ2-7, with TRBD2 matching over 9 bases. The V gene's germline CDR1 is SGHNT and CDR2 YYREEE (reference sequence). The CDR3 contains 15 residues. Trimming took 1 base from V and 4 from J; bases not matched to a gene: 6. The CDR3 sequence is CASSLSLAGLYEQYF. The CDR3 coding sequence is TGTGCCAGCAGCTTGAGTCTAGCGGGATTATACGAGCAGTACTTC.

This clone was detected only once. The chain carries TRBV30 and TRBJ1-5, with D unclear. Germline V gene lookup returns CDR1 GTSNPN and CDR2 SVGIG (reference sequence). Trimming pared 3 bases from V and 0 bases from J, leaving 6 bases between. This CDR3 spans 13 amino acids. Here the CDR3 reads CAWSENSNQPQHF. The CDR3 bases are TGTGCCTGGAGCGAGAATAGCAATCAGCCCCAGCATTTT.

The CDR3 sequence: CASSGPRDIEAFF. CDR3 sequence (DNA): TGTGCCAGCAGCGGACCCCGGGACATCGAAGCTTTCTTT. The V call is TRBV9, the J call TRBJ1-1; perhaps TRBD1 as D (6 bases). The CDR3 consists of 13 residues. Germline V gene data show CDR1 as SGDLS and CDR2 as YYNGEE. Trimming removed 3 bases from V and 8 bases from J, with 14 bases in between.

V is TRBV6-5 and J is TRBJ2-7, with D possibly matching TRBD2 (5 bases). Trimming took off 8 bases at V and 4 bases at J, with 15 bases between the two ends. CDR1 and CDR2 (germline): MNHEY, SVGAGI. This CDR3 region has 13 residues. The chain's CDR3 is CASAAGLTYEQYF. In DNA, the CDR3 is TGTGCCAGCGCCGCGGGCCTGACTTACGAGCAGTACTTC.

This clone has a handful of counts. Written as DNA, the CDR3 is TGTGCCAGCAGTGAAGGGGCAGCAGAATACAATGAGCAGTTCTTC. Translation gives CASSEGAAEYNEQFF. The chain is built from TRBV6-1 and TRBJ2-1; no reliable D call. V shed 1 base and J shed 4 bases, with 11 bases lying between them. CDR1 is MNHNS and CDR2 is SASEGT in the germline V gene. The CDR3 is made up of 15 amino acids.

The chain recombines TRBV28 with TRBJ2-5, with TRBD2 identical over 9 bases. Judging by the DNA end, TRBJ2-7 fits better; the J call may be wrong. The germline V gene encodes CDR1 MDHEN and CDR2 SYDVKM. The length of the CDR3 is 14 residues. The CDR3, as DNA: TGTGCCAGCAGTTTAGCGGGAGGGGTCCACGAGCAGTACTTC. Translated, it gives CASSLAGGVHEQYF.

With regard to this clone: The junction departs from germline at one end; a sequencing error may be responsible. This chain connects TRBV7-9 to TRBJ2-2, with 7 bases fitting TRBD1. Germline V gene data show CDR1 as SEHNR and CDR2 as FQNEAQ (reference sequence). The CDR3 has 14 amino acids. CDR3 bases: TGTTCCAGCAGCCGGACAGGGAACACCGGGGAGCTGTTTTTT. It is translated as CSSSRTGNTGELFF.

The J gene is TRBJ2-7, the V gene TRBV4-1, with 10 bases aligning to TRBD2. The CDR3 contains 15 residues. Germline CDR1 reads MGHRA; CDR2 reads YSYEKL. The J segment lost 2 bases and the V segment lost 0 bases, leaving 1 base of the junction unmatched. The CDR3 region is CASSQEAGGTYEQYF. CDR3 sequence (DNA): TGCGCCAGCAGCCAAGAAGCGGGAGGGACCTACGAGCAGTACTTC.

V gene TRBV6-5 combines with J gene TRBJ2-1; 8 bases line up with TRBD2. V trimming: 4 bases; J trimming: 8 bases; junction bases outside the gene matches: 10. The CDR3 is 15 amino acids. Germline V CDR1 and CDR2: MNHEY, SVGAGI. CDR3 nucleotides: TGTGCCAGCAGTTCCCGGGGAGCGGGGGAATATGAGCAGTTCTTC. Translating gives CASSSRGAGEYEQFF.

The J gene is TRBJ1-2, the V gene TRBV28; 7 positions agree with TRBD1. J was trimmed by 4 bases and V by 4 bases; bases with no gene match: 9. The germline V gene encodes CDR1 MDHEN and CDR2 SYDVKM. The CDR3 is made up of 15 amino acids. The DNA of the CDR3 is TGTGCCAGCAGTTCACACCCAGGGGGAGTCTATGGCTACACCTTC. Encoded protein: CASSSHPGGVYGYTF.

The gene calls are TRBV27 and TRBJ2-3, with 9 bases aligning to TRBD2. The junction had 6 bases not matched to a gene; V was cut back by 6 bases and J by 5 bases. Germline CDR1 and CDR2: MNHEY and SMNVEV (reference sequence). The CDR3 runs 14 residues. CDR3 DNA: TGTGCCAGCAGGGCGGGGGGGAGGGGAGATACGCAGTATTTT. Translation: CASRAGGRGDTQYF.

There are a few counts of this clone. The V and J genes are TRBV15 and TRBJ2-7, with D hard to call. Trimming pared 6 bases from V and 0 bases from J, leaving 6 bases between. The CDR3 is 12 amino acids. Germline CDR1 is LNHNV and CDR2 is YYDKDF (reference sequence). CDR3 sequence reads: CATRGPSYEQYF. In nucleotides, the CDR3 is TGTGCCACCAGGGGCCCCTCCTACGAGCAGTACTTC. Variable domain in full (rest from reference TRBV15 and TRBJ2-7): DAMVIQNPRYQVTQFGKPVTLSCSQTLNHNVMYWYQQKSSQAPKLLFHYYDKDFNNEADTPDNFQSRRPNTSFCFLDIRSPGLGDTAMYLCATRGPSYEQYFGPGTRLTVT.

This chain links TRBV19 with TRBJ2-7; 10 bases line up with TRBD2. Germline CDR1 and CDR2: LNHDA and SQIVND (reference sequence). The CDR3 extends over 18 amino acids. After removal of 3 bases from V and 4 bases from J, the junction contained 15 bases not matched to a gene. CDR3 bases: TGTGCCAGTAGTATTCCCTCTGGGGGAGCGGGAGGGCCATACGAGCAGTACTTC. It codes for CASSIPSGGAGGPYEQYF. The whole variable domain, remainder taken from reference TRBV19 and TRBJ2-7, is DGGITQSPKYLFRKEGQNVTLSCEQNLNHDAMYWYRQDPGQGLRLIYYSQIVNDFQKGDIAEGYSVSREKKESFPLTVTSAQKNPTAFYLCASSIPSGGAGGPYEQYFGPGTRLTVT.